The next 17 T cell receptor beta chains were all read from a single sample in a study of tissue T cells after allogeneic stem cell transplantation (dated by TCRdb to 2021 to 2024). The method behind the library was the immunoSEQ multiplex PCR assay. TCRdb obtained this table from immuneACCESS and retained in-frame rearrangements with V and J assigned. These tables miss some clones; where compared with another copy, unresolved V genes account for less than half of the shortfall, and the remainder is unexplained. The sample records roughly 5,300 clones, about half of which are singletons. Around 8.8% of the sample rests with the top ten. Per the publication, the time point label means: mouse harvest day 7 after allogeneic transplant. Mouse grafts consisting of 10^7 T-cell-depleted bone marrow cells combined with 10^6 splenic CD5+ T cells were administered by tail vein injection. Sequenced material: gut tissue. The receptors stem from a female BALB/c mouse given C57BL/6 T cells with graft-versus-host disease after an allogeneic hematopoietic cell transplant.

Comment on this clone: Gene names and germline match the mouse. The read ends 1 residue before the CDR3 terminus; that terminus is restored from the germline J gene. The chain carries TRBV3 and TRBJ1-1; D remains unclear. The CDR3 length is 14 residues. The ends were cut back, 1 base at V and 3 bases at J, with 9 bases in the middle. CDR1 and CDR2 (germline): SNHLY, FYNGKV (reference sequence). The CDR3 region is CASSLVGRDTEVFF. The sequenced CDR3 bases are TGTGCCAGCAGCTTAGTGGGGAGGGACACAGAAGTCTTC. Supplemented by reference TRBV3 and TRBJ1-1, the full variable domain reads GPKVLQIPSHQIIDMGQMVTLNCDPVSNHLYFYWYKQILGQQMEFLVNFYNGKVMEKSKLFKDQFSVERPDGSYFTLKIQPTALEDSAVYFCASSLVGRDTEVFFGKGTRLTVV.

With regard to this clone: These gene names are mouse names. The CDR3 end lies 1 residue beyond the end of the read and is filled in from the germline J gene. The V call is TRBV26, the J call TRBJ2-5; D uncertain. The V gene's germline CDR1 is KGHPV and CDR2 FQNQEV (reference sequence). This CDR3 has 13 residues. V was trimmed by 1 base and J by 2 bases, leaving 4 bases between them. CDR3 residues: CASSLYGQDTQYF. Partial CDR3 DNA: TGTGCCAGCAGTCTGTACGGCCAAGACACCCAGTAC.

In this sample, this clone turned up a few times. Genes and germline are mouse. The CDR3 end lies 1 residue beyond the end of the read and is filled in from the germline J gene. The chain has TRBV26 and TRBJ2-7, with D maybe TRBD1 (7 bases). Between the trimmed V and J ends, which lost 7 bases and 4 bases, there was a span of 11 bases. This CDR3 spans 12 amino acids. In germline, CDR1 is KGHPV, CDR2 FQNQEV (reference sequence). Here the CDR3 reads CASTAGGYEQYF. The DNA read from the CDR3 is TGTGCCAGCACGGCAGGGGGGTATGAACAGTAC. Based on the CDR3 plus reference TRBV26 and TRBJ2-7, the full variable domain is NSKVIQTPRYLVKGQGQKAKMRCIPEKGHPVVFWYQQNKNNEFKFLINFQNQEVLQQIDMTEKRFSAECPSNSPCSLEIQSSEAGDSALYLCASTAGGYEQYFGPGTRLTVL.

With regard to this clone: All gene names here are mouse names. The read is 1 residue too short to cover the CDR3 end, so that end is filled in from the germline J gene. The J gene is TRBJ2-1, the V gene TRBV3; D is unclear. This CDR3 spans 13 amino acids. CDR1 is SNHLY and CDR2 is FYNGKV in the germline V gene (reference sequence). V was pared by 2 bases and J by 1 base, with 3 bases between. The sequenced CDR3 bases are TGTGCCAGCAGCTTATGGAACTATGCTGAGCAGTTC. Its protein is CASSLWNYAEQF. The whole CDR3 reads CASSLWNYAEQFF.

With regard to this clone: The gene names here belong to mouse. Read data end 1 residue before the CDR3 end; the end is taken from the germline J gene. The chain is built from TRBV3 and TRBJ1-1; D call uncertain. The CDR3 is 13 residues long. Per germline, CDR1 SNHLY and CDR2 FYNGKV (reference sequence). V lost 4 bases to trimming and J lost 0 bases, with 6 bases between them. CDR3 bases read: TGTGCCAGCAGCTCCACACCAAACACAGAAGTCTTC. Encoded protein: CASSSTPNTEVF. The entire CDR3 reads CASSSTPNTEVFF.

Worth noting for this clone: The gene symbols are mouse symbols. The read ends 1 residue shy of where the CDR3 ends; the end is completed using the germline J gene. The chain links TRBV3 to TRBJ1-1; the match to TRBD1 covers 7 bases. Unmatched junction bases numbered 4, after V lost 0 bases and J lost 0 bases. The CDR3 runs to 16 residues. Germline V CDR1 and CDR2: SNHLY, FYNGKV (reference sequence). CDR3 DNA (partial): TGTGCCAGCAGCTTAGCGAAGACAGGGACAAACACAGAAGTCTTC. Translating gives CASSLAKTGTNTEVF. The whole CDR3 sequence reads CASSLAKTGTNTEVFF. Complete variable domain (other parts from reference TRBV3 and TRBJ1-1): GPKVLQIPSHQIIDMGQMVTLNCDPVSNHLYFYWYKQILGQQMEFLVNFYNGKVMEKSKLFKDQFSVERPDGSYFTLKIQPTALEDSAVYFCASSLAKTGTNTEVFFGKGTRLTVV.

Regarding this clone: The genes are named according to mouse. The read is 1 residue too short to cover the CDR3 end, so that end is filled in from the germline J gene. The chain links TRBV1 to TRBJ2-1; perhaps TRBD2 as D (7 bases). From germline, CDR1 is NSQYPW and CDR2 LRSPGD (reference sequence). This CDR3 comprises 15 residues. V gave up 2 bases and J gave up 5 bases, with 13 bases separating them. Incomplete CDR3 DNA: TGCACCTGCAGTGCACGGGGGGCGCGAGATGCTGAGCAGTTC. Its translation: CTCSARGARDAEQF. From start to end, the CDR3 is CTCSARGARDAEQFF.

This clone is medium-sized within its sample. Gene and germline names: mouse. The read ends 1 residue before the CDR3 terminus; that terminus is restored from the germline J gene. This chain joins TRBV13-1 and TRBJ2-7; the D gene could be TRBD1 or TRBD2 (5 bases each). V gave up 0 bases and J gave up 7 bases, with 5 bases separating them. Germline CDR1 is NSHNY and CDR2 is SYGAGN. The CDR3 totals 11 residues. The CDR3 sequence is CASSDGGEQYF. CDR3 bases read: TGTGCCAGCAGTGATGGGGGGGAACAGTAC.

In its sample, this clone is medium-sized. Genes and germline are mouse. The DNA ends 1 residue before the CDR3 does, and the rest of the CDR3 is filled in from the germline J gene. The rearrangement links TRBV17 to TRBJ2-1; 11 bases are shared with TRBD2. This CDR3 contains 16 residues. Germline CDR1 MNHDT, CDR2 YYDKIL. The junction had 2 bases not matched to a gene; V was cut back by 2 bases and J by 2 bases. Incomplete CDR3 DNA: TGTGCTAGCAGTAGAAGACTGGGGGGGGACTATGCTGAGCAGTTC. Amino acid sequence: CASSRRLGGDYAEQF. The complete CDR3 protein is CASSRRLGGDYAEQFF.

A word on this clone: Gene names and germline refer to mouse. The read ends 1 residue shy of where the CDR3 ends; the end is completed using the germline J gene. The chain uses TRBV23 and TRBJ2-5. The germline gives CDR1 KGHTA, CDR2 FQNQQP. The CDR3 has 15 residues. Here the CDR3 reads CSSSQAGGRGDTQYF. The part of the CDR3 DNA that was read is TGCTCCAGCAGTCAAGCAGGGGGGCGAGGGGACACCCAGTAC.

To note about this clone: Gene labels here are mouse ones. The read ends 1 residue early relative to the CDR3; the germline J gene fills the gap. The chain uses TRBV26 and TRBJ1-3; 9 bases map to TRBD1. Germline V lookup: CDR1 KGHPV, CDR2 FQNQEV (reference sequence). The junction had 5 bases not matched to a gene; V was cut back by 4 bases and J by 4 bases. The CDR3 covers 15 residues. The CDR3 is CASSRGTGWGNTLYF. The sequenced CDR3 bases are TGTGCCAGCAGTCGGGGGACAGGGTGGGGAAATACGCTCTAT.

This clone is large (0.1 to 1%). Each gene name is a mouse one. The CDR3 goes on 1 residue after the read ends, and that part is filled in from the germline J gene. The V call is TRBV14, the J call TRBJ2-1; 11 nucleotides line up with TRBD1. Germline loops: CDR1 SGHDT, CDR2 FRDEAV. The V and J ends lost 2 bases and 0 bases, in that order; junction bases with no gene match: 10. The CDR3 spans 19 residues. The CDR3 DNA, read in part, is TGTGCCAGCAGTTTTTCGACGGACAGGGGGCGCGGTAACTATGCTGAGCAGTTC. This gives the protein CASSFSTDRGRGNYAEQF. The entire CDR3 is CASSFSTDRGRGNYAEQFF.

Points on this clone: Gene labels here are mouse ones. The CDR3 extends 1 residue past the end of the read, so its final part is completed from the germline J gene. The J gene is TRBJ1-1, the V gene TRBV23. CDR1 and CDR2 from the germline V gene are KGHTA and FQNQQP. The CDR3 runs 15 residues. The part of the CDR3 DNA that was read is TGCTCCAGCAGTCAATCCGGGGGGCGAGGCACAGAAGTCTTC. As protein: CSSSQSGGRGTEVF. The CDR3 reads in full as CSSSQSGGRGTEVFF.

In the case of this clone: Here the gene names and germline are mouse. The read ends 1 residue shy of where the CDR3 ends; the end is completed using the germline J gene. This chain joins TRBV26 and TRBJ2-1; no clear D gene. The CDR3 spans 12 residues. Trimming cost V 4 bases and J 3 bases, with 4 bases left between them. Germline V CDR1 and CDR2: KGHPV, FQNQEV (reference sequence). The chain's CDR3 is CASSHSYAEQFF. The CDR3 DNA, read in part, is TGTGCCAGCAGTCACAGCTATGCTGAGCAGTTC.

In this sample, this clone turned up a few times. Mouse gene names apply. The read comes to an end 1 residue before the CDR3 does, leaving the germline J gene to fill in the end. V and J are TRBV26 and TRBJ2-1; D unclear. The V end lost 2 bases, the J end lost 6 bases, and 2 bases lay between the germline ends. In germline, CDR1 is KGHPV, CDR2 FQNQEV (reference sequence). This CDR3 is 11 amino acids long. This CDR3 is CASSLSAEQFF. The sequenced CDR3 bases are TGTGCCAGCAGTCTGAGTGCTGAGCAGTTC.

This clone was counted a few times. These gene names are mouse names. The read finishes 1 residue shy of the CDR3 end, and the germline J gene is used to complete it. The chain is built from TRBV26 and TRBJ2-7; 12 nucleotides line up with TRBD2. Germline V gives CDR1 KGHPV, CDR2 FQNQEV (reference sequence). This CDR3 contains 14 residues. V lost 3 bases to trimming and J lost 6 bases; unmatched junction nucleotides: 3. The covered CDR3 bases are TGTGCCAGCAGTCTAGACTGGGGGGGCGCTGAACAGTAC. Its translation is CASSLDWGGAEQY. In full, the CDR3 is CASSLDWGGAEQYF.

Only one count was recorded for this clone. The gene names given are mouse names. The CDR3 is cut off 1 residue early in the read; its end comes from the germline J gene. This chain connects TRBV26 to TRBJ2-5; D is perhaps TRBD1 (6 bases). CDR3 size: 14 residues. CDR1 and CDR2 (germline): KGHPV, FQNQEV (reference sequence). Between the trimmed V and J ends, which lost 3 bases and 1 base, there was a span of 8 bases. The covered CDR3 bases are TGTGCCAGCAGTCTCGGGACATACCAAGACACCCAGTAC. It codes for CASSLGTYQDTQY. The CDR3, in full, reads CASSLGTYQDTQYF.